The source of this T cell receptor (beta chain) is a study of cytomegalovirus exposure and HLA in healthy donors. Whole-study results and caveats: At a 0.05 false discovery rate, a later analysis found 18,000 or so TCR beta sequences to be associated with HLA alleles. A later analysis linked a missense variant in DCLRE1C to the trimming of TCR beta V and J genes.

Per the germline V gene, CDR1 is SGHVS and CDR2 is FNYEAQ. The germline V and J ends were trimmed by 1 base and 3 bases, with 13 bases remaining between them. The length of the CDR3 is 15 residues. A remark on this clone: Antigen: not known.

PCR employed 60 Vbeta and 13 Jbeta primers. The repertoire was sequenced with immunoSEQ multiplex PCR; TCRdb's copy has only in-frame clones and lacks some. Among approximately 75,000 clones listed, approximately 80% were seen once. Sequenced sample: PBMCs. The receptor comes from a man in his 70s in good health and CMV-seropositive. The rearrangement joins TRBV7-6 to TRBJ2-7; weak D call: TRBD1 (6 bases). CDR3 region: CASSLGRDMGYEQYF. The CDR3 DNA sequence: TGTGCCAGCAGCTTAGGCCGGGACATGGGCTACGAGCAGTACTTC.